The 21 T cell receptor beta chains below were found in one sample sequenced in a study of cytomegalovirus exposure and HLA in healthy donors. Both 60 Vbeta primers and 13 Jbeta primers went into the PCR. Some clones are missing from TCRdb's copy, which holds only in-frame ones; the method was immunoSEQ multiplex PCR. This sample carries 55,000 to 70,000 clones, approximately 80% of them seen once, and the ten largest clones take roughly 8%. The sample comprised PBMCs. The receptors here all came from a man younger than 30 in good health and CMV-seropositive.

CDR3 sequence: CASSYGDTLSSPLHF. The CDR3, as DNA: TGTGCCAGCAGTTACGGGGACACTCTTAGCTCACCCCTCCACTTT. J is TRBJ1-6 and V is TRBV6-5, with a possible D match to TRBD1 (6 bases). Deletions cut 2 bases from V and 10 bases from J, with 15 bases between. CDR1 is MNHEY, CDR2 SVGAGI, per germline. The CDR3 runs to 15 residues.

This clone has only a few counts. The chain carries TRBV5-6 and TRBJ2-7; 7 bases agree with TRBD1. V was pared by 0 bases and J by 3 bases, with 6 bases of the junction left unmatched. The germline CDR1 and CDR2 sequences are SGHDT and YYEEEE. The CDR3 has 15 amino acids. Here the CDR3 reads CASSLEPGGIYEQYF. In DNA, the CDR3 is TGTGCCAGCAGCTTGGAGCCAGGGGGAATCTACGAGCAGTACTTC.

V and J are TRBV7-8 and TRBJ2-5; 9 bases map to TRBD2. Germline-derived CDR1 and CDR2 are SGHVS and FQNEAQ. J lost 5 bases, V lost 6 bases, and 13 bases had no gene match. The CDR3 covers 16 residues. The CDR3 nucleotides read TGTGCCAGCAGGACGACCGCGGGGGGGCCTGGGGAGACCCAGTACTTC. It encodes CASRTTAGGPGETQYF.

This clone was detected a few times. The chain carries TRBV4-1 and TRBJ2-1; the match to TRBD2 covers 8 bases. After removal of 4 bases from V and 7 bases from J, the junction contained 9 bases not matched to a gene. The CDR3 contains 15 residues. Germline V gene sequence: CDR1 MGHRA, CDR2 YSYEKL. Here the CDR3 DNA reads TGCGCCAGCAGCCGCCTGTTGGGACTAGGTAATGAGCAGTTCTTC. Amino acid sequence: CASSRLLGLGNEQFF.

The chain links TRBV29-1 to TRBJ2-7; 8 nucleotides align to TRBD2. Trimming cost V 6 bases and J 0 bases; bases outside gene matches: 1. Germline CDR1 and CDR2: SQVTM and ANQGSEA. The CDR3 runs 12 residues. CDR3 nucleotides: TGCAGCGTGACTAGCGACTCCTACGAGCAGTACTTC. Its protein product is CSVTSDSYEQYF.

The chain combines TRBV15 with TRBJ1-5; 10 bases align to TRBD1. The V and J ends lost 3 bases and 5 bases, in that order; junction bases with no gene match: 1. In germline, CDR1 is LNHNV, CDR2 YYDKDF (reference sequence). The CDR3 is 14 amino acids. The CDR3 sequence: CATSRTGGDQPQHF. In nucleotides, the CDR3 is TGTGCCACCAGCAGGACAGGGGGCGATCAGCCCCAGCATTTT.

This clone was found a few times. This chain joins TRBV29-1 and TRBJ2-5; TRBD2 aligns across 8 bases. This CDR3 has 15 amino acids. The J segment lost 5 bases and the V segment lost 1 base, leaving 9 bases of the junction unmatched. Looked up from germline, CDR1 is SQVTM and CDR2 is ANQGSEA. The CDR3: CSVEAPGLAVETQYF. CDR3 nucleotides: TGCAGCGTTGAAGCTCCTGGACTAGCAGTGGAGACCCAGTACTTC.

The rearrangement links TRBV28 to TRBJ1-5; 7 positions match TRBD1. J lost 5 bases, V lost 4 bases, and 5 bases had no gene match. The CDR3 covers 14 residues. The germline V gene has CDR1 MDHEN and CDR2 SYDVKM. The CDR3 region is CASSSGQEDQPQHF. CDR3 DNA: TGTGCCAGCAGTTCAGGACAGGAGGATCAGCCCCAGCATTTT. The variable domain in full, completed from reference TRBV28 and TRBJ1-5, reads DVKVTQSSRYLVKRTGEKVFLECVQDMDHENMFWYRQDPGLGLRLIYFSYDVKMKEKGDIPEGYSVSREKKERFSLILESASTNQTSMYLCASSSGQEDQPQHFGDGTRLSIL.

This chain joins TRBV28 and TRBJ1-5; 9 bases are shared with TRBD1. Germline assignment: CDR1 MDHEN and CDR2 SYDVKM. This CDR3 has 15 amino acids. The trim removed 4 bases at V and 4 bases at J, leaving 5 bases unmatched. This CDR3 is CASSSGQGMNQPQHF. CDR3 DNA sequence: TGTGCCAGCAGTTCGGGACAGGGAATGAATCAGCCCCAGCATTTT. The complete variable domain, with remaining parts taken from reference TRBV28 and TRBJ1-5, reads DVKVTQSSRYLVKRTGEKVFLECVQDMDHENMFWYRQDPGLGLRLIYFSYDVKMKEKGDIPEGYSVSREKKERFSLILESASTNQTSMYLCASSSGQGMNQPQHFGDGTRLSIL.

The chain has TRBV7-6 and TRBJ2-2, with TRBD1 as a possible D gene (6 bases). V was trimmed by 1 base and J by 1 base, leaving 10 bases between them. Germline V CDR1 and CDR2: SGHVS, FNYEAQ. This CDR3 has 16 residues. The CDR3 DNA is TGTGCCAGCAGCTTAGGGACAGCAATGAACACCGGGGAGCTGTTTTTT. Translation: CASSLGTAMNTGELFF.

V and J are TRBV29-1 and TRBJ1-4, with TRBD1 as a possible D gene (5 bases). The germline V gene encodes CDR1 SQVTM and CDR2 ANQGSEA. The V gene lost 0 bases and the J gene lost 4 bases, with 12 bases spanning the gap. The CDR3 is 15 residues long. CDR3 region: CSVEDVRAGNEKLFF. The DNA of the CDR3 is TGCAGCGTTGAAGATGTCAGGGCTGGTAATGAAAAACTGTTTTTT.

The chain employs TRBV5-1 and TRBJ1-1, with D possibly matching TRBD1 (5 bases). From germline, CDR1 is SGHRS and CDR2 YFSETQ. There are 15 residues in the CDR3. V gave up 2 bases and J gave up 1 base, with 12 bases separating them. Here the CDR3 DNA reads TGCGCCAGCAGCTTACGGGGGGGTACGAACACTGAAGCTTTCTTT. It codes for CASSLRGGTNTEAFF.

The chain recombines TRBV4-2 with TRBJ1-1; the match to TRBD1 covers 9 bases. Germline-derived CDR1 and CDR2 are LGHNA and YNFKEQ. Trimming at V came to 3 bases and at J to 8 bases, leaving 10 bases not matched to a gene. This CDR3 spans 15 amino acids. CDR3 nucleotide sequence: TGTGCCAGCAGCCACCGGGGACAGGGAGAAGAAGAAGCTTTCTTT. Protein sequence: CASSHRGQGEEEAFF.

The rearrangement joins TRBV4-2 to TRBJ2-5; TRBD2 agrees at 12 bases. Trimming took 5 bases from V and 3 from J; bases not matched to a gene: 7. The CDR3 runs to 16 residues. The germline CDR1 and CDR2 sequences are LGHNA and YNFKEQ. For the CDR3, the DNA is TGTGCCAGCAGCTCCCGCCTAGCGGGAGGGGAAGAGACCCAGTACTTC. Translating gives CASSSRLAGGEETQYF.

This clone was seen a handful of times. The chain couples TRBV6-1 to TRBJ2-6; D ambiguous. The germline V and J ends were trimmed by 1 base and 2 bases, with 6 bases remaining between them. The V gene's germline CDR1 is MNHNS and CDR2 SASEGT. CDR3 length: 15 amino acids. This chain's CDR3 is CASSEGIAGANVLTF. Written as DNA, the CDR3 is TGTGCCAGCAGTGAAGGTATAGCTGGGGCCAACGTCCTGACTTTC.

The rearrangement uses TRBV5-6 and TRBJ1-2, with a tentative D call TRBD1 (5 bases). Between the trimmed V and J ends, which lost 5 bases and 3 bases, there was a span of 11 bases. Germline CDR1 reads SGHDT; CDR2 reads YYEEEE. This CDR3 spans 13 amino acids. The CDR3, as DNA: TGTGCCAGCAGTCTACAGGTAGACTATGGCTACACCTTC. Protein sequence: CASSLQVDYGYTF. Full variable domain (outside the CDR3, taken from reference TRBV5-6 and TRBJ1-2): DAGVTQSPTHLIKTRGQQVTLRCSPKSGHDTVSWYQQALGQGPQFIFQYYEEEERQRGNFPDRFSGHQFPNYSSELNVNALLLGDSALYLCASSLQVDYGYTFGSGTRLTVV.

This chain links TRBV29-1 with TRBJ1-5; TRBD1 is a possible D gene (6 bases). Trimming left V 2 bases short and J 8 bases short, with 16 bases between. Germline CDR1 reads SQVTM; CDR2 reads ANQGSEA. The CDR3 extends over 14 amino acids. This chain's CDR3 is CSVELGADWEPQHF. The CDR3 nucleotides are TGCAGCGTTGAACTGGGGGCGGACTGGGAGCCCCAGCATTTT.

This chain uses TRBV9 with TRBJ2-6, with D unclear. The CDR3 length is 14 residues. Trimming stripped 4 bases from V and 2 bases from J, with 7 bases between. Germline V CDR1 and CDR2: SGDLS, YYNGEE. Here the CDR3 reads CASSPGTGANVLTF. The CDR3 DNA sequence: TGTGCCAGCAGCCCAGGCACTGGGGCCAACGTCCTGACTTTC.

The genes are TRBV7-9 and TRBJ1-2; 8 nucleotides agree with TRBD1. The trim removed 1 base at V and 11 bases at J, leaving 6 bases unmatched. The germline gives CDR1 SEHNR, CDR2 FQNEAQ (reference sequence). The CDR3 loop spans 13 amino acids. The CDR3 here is CASSLGGTGEYTF. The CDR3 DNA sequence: TGTGCCAGCAGCTTAGGCGGGACAGGAGAGTACACCTTC.

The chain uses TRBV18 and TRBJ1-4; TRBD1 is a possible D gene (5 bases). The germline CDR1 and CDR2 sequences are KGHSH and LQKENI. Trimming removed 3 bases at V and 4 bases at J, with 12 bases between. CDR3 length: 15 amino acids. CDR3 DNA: TGTGCCAGCTCACCTCAACAGGAACTTAATGAAAAACTGTTTTTT. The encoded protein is CASSPQQELNEKLFF.

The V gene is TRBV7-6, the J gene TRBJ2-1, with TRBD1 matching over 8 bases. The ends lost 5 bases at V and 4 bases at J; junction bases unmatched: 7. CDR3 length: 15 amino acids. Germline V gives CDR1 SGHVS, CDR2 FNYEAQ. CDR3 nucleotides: TGTGCCAGCAGCCATGGGACAGGACCTTACAATGAGCAGTTCTTC. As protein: CASSHGTGPYNEQFF.